Detailed here is one TCR beta chain. The data were produced by immunoSEQ multiplex PCR, yet TCRdb's version contains in-frame clones alone and is incomplete. The sample holds approximately 2.5 million clones, about 92% seen once. The sample belongs to a study of shared clonotypes between healthy human individuals. This CDR3 region has 14 residues. Deletions cut 4 bases from V and 0 bases from J, with 7 bases between. Per germline, CDR1 ENHRY and CDR2 SYGVKD. What was sequenced was naive CD4+ T cells sorted from blood. As for subset: CD45RA+ positively selected. V is TRBV10-3 and J is TRBJ1-5, with D unresolved. The source is a man between 18 and 35 years old in good health. The CDR3 DNA reads as TGTGCCATCAGTGGCAGTAATAGCAATCAGCCCCAGCATTTT. Residues: CAISGSNSNQPQHF.